The 25 T cell receptor beta chains below were found in one sample sequenced in a study of blood T cell repertoires in COVID-19. Measured with immunoSEQ multiplex PCR; TCRdb has only the in-frame clones, and not every one. The table records fewer than 300,000 clones, approximately 85% of them present only once. The sequenced material came from PBMCs or T cells enriched from blood (not recorded which). Receptors originate from a woman in her 30s who had recovered from COVID-19.

The chain employs TRBV28 and TRBJ2-3, with 8 bases fitting TRBD2. The germline CDR1 and CDR2 sequences are MDHEN and SYDVKM. With V trimmed by 7 bases and J by 4 bases, 13 bases remained unmatched. There are 16 residues in the CDR3. The CDR3 reads CASTLSSGSSPDTQYF. The CDR3 nucleotides are TGTGCCAGCACCCTTTCGAGCGGGAGCTCCCCAGATACGCAGTATTTT. Full variable domain (remainder filled in from reference TRBV28 and TRBJ2-3): DVKVTQSSRYLVKRTGEKVFLECVQDMDHENMFWYRQDPGLGLRLIYFSYDVKMKEKGDIPEGYSVSREKKERFSLILESASTNQTSMYLCASTLSSGSSPDTQYFGPGTRLTVL.

The V gene is TRBV6-5, the J gene TRBJ2-7; D uncertain. In germline, CDR1 is MNHEY, CDR2 SVGAGI. The CDR3 is 14 amino acids. The V gene lost 6 bases and the J gene lost 7 bases, with 19 bases spanning the gap. The CDR3 reads CASSHRPGRGEQYF. Here the CDR3 DNA reads TGTGCCAGCAGCCACCGGCCCGGTAGAGGAGAGCAGTACTTC.

The count of this clone is one. The rearrangement joins TRBV9 to TRBJ2-1, with 14 bases lining up with TRBD2. Germline CDR1 SGDLS, CDR2 YYNGEE. J was trimmed by 10 bases and V by 4 bases; bases with no gene match: 4. This CDR3 has 14 amino acids. The CDR3 nucleotides read TGTGCCAGCAGCACGGGACTAGCGGGAGACGAGCAGTTCTTC. This codes for CASSTGLAGDEQFF.

J is TRBJ1-1 and V is TRBV10-2; TRBD1 might be the D (6 bases). V was clipped by 4 bases and J by 3 bases, with 12 bases between them. Germline V gene sequence: CDR1 WSHSY, CDR2 SAAADI. The CDR3 runs 14 residues. CDR3 residues: CASSVVRGDTEAFF. The CDR3 DNA reads as TGCGCCAGCAGTGTAGTCAGGGGAGACACTGAAGCTTTCTTT.

The chain links TRBV18 to TRBJ1-2, with 7 bases lining up with TRBD1. The germline CDR1 and CDR2 sequences are KGHSH and LQKENI. Germline trimming cut 0 bases from V and 7 bases from J; bases unmatched to any gene: 8. This CDR3 contains 15 residues. The CDR3 loop reads CASSPPTGIKGGYTF. The CDR3 DNA reads TGTGCCAGCTCACCACCGACAGGGATCAAGGGTGGCTACACCTTC. Drawing the rest from reference TRBV18 and TRBJ1-2, the complete variable domain is NAGVMQNPRHLVRRRGQEARLRCSPMKGHSHVYWYRQLPEEGLKFMVYLQKENIIDESGMPKERFSAEFPKEGPSILRIQQVVRGDSAAYFCASSPPTGIKGGYTFGSGTRLTVV.

The table lists this clone with a count of one. This chain joins TRBV7-6 and TRBJ1-6; D is possibly TRBD1 (6 bases). The CDR3 contains 18 residues. V lost 2 bases and J lost 0, with 14 bases in between. CDR1 and CDR2 (germline): SGHVS, FNYEAQ. The CDR3: CASSLKGGEYSYNSPLHF. For the CDR3, the DNA is TGTGCCAGCAGCTTAAAAGGGGGGGAGTACTCCTATAATTCACCCCTCCACTTT.

The V and J genes are TRBV5-4 and TRBJ1-1; D may be TRBD1 (5 bases). This CDR3 is 16 amino acids long. Germline CDR1 SGHNT, CDR2 YYREEE (reference sequence). The V end was cut by 2 bases, the J end by 3 bases, with 17 bases between. Here the CDR3 DNA reads TGTGCCAGCAGCTTCAACCGGGGCTCGGGGGACACTGAAGCTTTCTTT. The encoded protein is CASSFNRGSGDTEAFF.

This chain joins TRBV27 and TRBJ1-1, with TRBD1 matching over 7 bases. Trimming at V came to 6 bases and at J to 2 bases, leaving 9 bases not matched to a gene. The germline CDR1 and CDR2 sequences are MNHEY and SMNVEV (reference sequence). There are 15 residues in the CDR3. CDR3: CASSNRQGINTEAFF. In nucleotides, the CDR3 is TGTGCCAGCAGCAATCGACAGGGAATAAACACTGAAGCTTTCTTT.

This rearrangement joins TRBV24-1 to TRBJ2-7; 7 nucleotides match TRBD1. The CDR3 has 15 residues. Germline loops: CDR1 KGHDR, CDR2 SFDVKD. Germline trimming cut 1 base from V and 2 bases from J; bases unmatched to any gene: 4. CDR3 loop: CATSDLNRGTYEQYF. The CDR3 DNA follows: TGTGCCACCAGTGATTTAAACAGGGGTACCTACGAGCAGTACTTC.

The chain links TRBV9 to TRBJ2-3, with 8 positions matching TRBD2. CDR3 length: 17 amino acids. Germline V gene data show CDR1 as SGDLS and CDR2 as YYNGEE. The ends lost 0 bases at V and 1 base at J; junction bases unmatched: 7. Here the CDR3 DNA reads TGTGCCAGCAGCGTAGTAGGGAGGCGGGAGGGCACAGATACGCAGTATTTT. Translation gives CASSVVGRREGTDTQYF.

The V and J genes are TRBV5-1 and TRBJ2-7; the D is unclear. This CDR3 region has 15 residues. In germline, CDR1 is SGHRS, CDR2 YFSETQ. Trimming took off 0 bases at V and 1 base at J, with 11 bases between the two ends. The chain's CDR3 is CASSLAMGRSYEQYF. CDR3 sequence (DNA): TGCGCCAGCAGCTTGGCCATGGGCCGGTCCTACGAGCAGTACTTC. The variable domain in full, with the rest retrieved from reference TRBV5-1 and TRBJ2-7, is KAGVTQTPRYLIKTRGQQVTLSCSPISGHRSVSWYQQTPGQGLQFLFEYFSETQRNKGNFPGRFSGRQFSNSRSEMNVSTLELGDSALYLCASSLAMGRSYEQYFGPGTRLTVT.

This clone is a singleton in its sample. The CDR3 here is CASSRPQGEMQPQHF. The CDR3 nucleotides read TGTGCCAGCAGCCGACCACAGGGGGAGATGCAGCCCCAGCATTTT. J is TRBJ1-5 and V is TRBV2; 8 bases are a match to TRBD1. V was pared by 6 bases and J by 7 bases, with 11 bases of the junction left unmatched. The CDR3 contains 15 residues. Germline V gives CDR1 SNHLY, CDR2 FYNNEI.

The chain recombines TRBV11-1 with TRBJ1-1; D not certain. The CDR3 has 15 residues. From germline, CDR1 is SGHAT and CDR2 FQDESV (reference sequence). The V and J ends lost 6 bases and 1 base respectively, with 15 bases between them. For the CDR3, the DNA is TGTGCCAGCAGACAAACGTGGGGAGGGAACACTGAAGCTTTCTTT. This gives the protein CASRQTWGGNTEAFF.

The J gene is TRBJ2-7, the V gene TRBV23-1; 7 nucleotides line up with TRBD1. TRBV23-1 is designated an ORF whose function remains uncertain. Trimming took 0 bases from V and 7 from J; bases not matched to a gene: 15. The CDR3 sequence is 17 residues long. CDR3 nucleotide sequence: TGCGCCAGCAGTCAATCTTTATCCGGGACAGATCTTTTGGAGCAGTACTTC. Encoded protein: CASSQSLSGTDLLEQYF.

The V and J genes are TRBV29-1 and TRBJ2-2; TRBD1 is a possible D gene (6 bases). Germline loops: CDR1 SQVTM, CDR2 ANQGSEA. The V and J ends lost 6 bases and 1 base respectively, with 6 bases between them. There are 12 residues in the CDR3. This CDR3 reads CSVGQNTGELFF. For the CDR3, the DNA is TGCAGCGTGGGACAGAACACCGGGGAGCTGTTTTTT.

The chain is built from TRBV18 and TRBJ1-4; D is uncertain. The germline V and J ends were trimmed by 5 bases and 2 bases, with 18 bases remaining between them. The CDR3 extends over 17 amino acids. Germline CDR1 and CDR2: KGHSH and LQKENI. CDR3 coding DNA: TGTGCCAGCTCAACGCCGTGGCCGGCGGTTACTAATGAAAAACTGTTTTTT. Protein: CASSTPWPAVTNEKLFF.

V usage is TRBV7-9 and J usage is TRBJ2-3, with D possibly TRBD2 on 7 matching bases. V dropped 2 bases and J dropped 4 bases, with 19 bases sitting between them. CDR1 is SEHNR and CDR2 is FQNEAQ in the germline V gene (reference sequence). The CDR3 loop spans 17 amino acids. The CDR3 DNA reads TGTGCCAGCAGCTTATACGGCGCGGGGGAGGGGGCAGATACGCAGTATTTT. This encodes CASSLYGAGEGADTQYF.

The chain couples TRBV6-1 to TRBJ1-4; 8 bases fit TRBD1. The V and J ends lost 3 bases and 6 bases, in that order; junction bases with no gene match: 9. From germline, CDR1 is MNHNS and CDR2 SASEGT. The CDR3 has 16 residues. The CDR3 region has the DNA TGTGCCAGCAGTGACCCCGGACAGGGTGTTTATGAAAAACTGTTTTTT. It codes for CASSDPGQGVYEKLFF.

The CDR3 protein is CASELAGTYEQYF. The CDR3 nucleotides are TGTGCCAGCGAACTAGCGGGAACCTACGAGCAGTACTTC. V gene TRBV25-1 combines with J gene TRBJ2-7; TRBD2 aligns across 10 bases. The junction had 3 bases not matched to a gene; V was cut back by 8 bases and J by 2 bases. Per the germline V gene, CDR1 is MGHDK and CDR2 is SYGVNS. CDR3 length: 13 residues.

This chain connects TRBV18 to TRBJ2-7; perhaps TRBD2 as D (5 bases). This CDR3 spans 13 amino acids. Germline V gene data show CDR1 as KGHSH and CDR2 as LQKENI. Between the trimmed V and J ends, which lost 0 bases and 9 bases, there was a span of 12 bases. Here the CDR3 reads CASSPPRENGQYF. The CDR3 bases are TGTGCCAGCTCACCACCGAGGGAAAACGGGCAGTACTTC.

V gene TRBV5-6 combines with J gene TRBJ2-6, with 7 bases fitting TRBD1. The CDR3 contains 19 residues. From germline, CDR1 is SGHDT and CDR2 YYEEEE. V lost 3 bases to trimming and J lost 0 bases; unmatched junction nucleotides: 12. The CDR3 DNA reads TGTGCCAGCAGCTATACTGACAGGGTCGGACTCTCTGGGGCCAACGTCCTGACTTTC. It codes for CASSYTDRVGLSGANVLTF.

V usage is TRBV19 and J usage is TRBJ1-2; D unresolved. V was pared by 4 bases and J by 8 bases, with 8 bases between. Germline values: CDR1 LNHDA, CDR2 SQIVND (reference sequence). The CDR3 contains 11 residues. For the CDR3, the DNA is TGTGCCAGTAGTACCCGGTACGGCTACACCTTC. Its protein product is CASSTRYGYTF. Complete variable domain (other parts from reference TRBV19 and TRBJ1-2): DGGITQSPKYLFRKEGQNVTLSCEQNLNHDAMYWYRQDPGQGLRLIYYSQIVNDFQKGDIAEGYSVSREKKESFPLTVTSAQKNPTAFYLCASSTRYGYTFGSGTRLTVV.

V usage is TRBV10-1 and J usage is TRBJ1-2; 11 nucleotides match TRBD1. The CDR3 extends over 13 amino acids. The germline V gene encodes CDR1 WNHNN and CDR2 SYGVQD (reference sequence). The J segment lost 7 bases and the V segment lost 4 bases, leaving 2 bases of the junction unmatched. The chain's CDR3 is CASSGDRGSGYTF. The CDR3 DNA sequence: TGCGCCAGCAGTGGGGACAGGGGGTCTGGCTACACCTTC.

The V and J genes are TRBV28 and TRBJ2-3, with 8 bases lining up with TRBD2. Trimming took 7 bases from V and 6 from J; bases not matched to a gene: 12. The CDR3 is made up of 15 amino acids. Germline loops: CDR1 MDHEN, CDR2 SYDVKM. The CDR3 sequence: CASTTAGGAGDTQYF. The CDR3 DNA sequence: TGTGCCAGCACAACCGCCGGGGGGGCGGGGGATACGCAGTATTTT.

V and J are TRBV28 and TRBJ2-2; unclear D gene. From germline, CDR1 is MDHEN and CDR2 SYDVKM. The CDR3 runs to 13 residues. Trimming took 3 bases from V and 2 from J, leaving 4 bases between them. The CDR3 DNA sequence: TGTGCCAGCAGTTTCTTTAACACCGGGGAGCTGTTTTTT. This translates into CASSFFNTGELFF.